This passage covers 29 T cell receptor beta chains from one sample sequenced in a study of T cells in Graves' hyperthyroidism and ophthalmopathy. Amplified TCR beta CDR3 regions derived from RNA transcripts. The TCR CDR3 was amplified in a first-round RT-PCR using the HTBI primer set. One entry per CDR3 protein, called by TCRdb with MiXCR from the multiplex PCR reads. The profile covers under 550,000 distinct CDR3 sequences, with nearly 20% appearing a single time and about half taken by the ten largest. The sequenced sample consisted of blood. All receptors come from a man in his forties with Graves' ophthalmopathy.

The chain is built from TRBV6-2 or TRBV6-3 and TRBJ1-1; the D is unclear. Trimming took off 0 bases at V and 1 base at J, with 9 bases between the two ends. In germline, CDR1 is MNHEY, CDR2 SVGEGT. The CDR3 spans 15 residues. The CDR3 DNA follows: TGTGCCAGCAGTTACTCCCGCGCGGGGAACACTGAAGCTTTCTTT. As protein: CASSYSRAGNTEAFF.

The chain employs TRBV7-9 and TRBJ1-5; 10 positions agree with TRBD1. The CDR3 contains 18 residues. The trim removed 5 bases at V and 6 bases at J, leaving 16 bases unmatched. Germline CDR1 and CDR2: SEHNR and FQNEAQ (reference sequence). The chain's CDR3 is CASSLGTGEPISSQPQHF. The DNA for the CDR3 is TGTGCCAGCAGCCTAGGGACAGGGGAACCGATAAGTAGTCAGCCCCAGCATTTT.

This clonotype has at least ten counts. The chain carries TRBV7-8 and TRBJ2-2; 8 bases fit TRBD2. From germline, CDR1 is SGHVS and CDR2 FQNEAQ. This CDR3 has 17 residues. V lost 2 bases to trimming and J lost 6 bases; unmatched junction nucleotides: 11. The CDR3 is CASSLNLFAGGSGELFF. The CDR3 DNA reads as TGTGCCAGCAGCTTAAATCTCTTTGCGGGGGGCTCCGGGGAGCTGTTTTTT.

The CDR3 DNA is TGTGCCAGCAGCTTAGCCCCGGGACTTAGGAACACTGAAGCTTTCTTT. Its translation: CASSLAPGLRNTEAFF. The rearrangement uses TRBV7-9 and TRBJ1-1; D perhaps matches TRBD1 (5 bases). Germline V CDR1 and CDR2: SEHNR, FQNEAQ (reference sequence). CDR3 length: 16 amino acids. V dropped 0 bases and J dropped 1 base, with 12 bases sitting between them.

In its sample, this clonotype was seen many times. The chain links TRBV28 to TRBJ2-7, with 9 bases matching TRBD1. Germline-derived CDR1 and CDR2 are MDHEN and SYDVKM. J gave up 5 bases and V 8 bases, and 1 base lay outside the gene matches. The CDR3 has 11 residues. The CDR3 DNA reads TGTGCCAGCGGACAGGGGAACGAGCAGTACTTC. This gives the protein CASGQGNEQYF.

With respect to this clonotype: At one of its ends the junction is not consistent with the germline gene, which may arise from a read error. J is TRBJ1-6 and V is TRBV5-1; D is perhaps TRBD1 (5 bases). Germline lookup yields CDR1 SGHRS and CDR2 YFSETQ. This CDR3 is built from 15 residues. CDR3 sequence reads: CASSRDGTFNAPLHF. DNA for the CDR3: TGCGCCAGCAGCCGGGACGGAACTTTTAATGCACCCCTCCACTTT.

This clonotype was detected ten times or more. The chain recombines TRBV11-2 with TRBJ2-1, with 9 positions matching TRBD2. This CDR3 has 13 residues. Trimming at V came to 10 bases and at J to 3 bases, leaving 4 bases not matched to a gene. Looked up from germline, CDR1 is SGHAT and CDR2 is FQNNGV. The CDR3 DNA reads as TGTGCCACCAGACTAGCGGACTACAATGAGCAGTTCTTC. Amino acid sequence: CATRLADYNEQFF. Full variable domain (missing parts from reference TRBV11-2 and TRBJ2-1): EAGVAQSPRYKIIEKRQSVAFWCNPISGHATLYWYQQILGQGPKLLIQFQNNGVVDDSQLPKDRFSAERLKGVDSTLKIQPAKLEDSAVYLCATRLADYNEQFFGPGTRLTVL.

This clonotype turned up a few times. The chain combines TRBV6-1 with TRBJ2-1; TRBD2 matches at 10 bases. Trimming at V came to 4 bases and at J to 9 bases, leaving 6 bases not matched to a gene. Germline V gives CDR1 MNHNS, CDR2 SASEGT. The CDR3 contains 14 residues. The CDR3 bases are TGTGCCAGCAGTGTTACTAGCGGGACGGGTGAGCAGTTCTTC. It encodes CASSVTSGTGEQFF.

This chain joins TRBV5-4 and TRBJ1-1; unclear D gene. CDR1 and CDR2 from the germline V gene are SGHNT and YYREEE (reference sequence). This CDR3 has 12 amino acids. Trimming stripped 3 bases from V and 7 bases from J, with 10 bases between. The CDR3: CASSSEVREAFF. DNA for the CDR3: TGTGCCAGCAGCTCCGAGGTACGTGAAGCTTTCTTT.

The CDR3 spells CASSLGQVGGEKLFF. As DNA, the CDR3 is TGTGCCAGCAGCTTAGGTCAGGTGGGGGGTGAAAAACTGTTTTTT. The chain is built from TRBV7-8 and TRBJ1-4; D might be TRBD1 (5 bases). The V gene's germline CDR1 is SGHVS and CDR2 FQNEAQ. V was trimmed by 1 base and J by 7 bases, leaving 13 bases between them. The CDR3 runs 15 residues.

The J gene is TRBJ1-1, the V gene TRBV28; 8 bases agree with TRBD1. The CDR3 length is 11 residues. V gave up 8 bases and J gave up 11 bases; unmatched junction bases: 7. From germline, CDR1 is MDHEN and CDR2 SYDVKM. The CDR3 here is CASGRQGKAFF. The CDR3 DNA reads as TGTGCCAGCGGACGACAGGGGAAGGCTTTCTTT.

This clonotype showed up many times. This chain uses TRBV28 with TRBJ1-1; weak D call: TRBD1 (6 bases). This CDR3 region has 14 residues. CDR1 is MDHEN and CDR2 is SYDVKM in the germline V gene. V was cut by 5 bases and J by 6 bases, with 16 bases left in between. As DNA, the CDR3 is TGTGCCAGCAGTCCTCCGGGACAAATCTCTGAAGCTTTCTTT. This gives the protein CASSPPGQISEAFF. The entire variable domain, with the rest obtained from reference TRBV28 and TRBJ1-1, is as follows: DVKVTQSSRYLVKRTGEKVFLECVQDMDHENMFWYRQDPGLGLRLIYFSYDVKMKEKGDIPEGYSVSREKKERFSLILESASTNQTSMYLCASSPPGQISEAFFGQGTRLTVV.

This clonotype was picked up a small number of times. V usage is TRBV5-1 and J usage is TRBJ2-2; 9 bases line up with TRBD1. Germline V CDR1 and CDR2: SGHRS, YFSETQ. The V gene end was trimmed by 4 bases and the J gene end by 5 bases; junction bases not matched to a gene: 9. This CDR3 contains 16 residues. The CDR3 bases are TGCGCCAGCAGCCCCGGTTCGGGACAGGGTACCGGGGAGCTGTTTTTT. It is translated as CASSPGSGQGTGELFF.

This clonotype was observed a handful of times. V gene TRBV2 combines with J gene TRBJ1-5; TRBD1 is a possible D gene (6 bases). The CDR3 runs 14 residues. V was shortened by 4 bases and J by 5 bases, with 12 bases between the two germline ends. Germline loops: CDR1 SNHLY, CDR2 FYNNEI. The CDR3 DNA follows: TGTGCCAGCAGTGGAAGGGGGTTCGATCAGCCCCAGCATTTT. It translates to CASSGRGFDQPQHF. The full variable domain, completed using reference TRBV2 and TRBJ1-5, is EPEVTQTPSHQVTQMGQEVILRCVPISNHLYFYWYRQILGQKVEFLVSFYNNEISEKSEIFDDQFSVERPDGSNFTLKIRSTKLEDSAMYFCASSGRGFDQPQHFGDGTRLSIL.

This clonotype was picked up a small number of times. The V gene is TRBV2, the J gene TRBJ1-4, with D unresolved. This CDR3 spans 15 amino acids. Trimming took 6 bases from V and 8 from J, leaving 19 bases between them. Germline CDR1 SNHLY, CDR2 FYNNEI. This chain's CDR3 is CASRRLGGEVEKLFF. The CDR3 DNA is TGTGCCAGCAGAAGATTGGGCGGGGAGGTGGAAAAACTGTTTTTT.

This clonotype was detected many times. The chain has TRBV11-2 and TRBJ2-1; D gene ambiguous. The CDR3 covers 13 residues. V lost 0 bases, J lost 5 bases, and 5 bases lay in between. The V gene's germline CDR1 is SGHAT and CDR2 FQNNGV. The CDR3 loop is CASSLDRNNEQFF. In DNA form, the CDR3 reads TGTGCCAGCAGCTTAGACAGGAACAATGAGCAGTTCTTC.

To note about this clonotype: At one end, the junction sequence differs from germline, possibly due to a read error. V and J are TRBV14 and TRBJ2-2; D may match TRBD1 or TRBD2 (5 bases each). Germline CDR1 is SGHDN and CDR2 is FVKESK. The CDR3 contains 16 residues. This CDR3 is CASSQGRQRFAGELSF. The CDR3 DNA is TGTGCCAGCAGCCAAGGGCGACAGAGGTTCGCCGGGGAGCTGTCTTTT. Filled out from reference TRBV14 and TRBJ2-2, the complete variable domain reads EAGVTQFPSHSVIEKGQTVTLRCDPISGHDNLYWYRRVMGKEIKFLLHFVKESKQDESGMPNNRFLAERTGGTYSTLKVQPAELEDSGVYFCASSQGRQRFAGELSFGEGSRLTVL.

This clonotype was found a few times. This CDR3 reads CASTRTWTGRDTEAFF. CDR3 in DNA: TGTGCCAGCACCCGAACATGGACAGGGCGGGACACTGAAGCTTTCTTT. The gene calls are TRBV6-1 and TRBJ1-1; the match to TRBD1 covers 8 bases. After removal of 7 bases from V and 3 bases from J, the junction contained 13 bases not matched to a gene. The CDR3 covers 16 residues. Germline V gene lookup returns CDR1 MNHNS and CDR2 SASEGT.

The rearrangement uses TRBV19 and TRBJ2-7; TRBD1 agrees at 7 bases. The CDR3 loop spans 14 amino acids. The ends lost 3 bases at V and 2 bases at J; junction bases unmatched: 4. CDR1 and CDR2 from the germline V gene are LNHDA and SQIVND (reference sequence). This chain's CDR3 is CASSIRDSPYEQYF. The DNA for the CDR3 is TGTGCCAGTAGTATCCGGGACAGCCCCTACGAGCAGTACTTC. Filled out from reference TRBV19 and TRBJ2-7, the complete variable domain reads DGGITQSPKYLFRKEGQNVTLSCEQNLNHDAMYWYRQDPGQGLRLIYYSQIVNDFQKGDIAEGYSVSREKKESFPLTVTSAQKNPTAFYLCASSIRDSPYEQYFGPGTRLTVT.

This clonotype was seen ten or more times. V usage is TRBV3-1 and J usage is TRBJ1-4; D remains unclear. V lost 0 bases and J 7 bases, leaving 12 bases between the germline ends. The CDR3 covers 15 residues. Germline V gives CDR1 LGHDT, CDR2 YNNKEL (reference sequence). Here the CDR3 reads CASSQDRAAGEKLFF. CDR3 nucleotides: TGTGCCAGCAGCCAAGATCGGGCAGCAGGTGAAAAACTGTTTTTT.

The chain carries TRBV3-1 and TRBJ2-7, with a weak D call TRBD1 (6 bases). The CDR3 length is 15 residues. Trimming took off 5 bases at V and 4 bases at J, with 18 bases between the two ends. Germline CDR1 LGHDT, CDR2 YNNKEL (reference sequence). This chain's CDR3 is CASSLGQTGLYEQYF. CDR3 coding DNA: TGTGCCAGCAGCTTAGGACAGACAGGCCTTTACGAGCAGTACTTC.

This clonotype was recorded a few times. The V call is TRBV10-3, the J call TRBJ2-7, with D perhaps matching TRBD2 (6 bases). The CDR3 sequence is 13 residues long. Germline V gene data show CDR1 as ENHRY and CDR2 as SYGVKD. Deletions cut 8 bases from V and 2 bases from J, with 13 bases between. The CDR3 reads CAISSGAAYEQYF. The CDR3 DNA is TGTGCCATCTCTTCGGGAGCGGCCTACGAGCAGTACTTC.

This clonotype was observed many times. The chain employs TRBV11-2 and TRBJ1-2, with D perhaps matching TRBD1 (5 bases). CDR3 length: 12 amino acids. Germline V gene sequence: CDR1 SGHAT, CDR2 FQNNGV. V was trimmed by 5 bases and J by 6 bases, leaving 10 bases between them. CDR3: CASSAQGNGYTF. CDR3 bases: TGTGCCAGCAGCGCCCAGGGCAATGGCTACACCTTC.

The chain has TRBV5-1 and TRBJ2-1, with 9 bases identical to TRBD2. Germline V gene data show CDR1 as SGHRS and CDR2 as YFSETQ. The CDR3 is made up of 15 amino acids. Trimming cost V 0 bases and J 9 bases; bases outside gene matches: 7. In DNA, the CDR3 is TGCGCCAGCAGCTTGGGTAGCGGGAGTCAAAGTGAGCAGTTCTTC. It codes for CASSLGSGSQSEQFF.

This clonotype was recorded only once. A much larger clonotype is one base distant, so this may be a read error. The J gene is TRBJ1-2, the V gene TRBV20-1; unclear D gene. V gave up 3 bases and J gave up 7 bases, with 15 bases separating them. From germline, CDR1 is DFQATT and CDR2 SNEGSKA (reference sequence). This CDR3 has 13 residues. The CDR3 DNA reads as TGCAGTGCTAGGCCCAAGACTGACGGTGGCTACACCTTC. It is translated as CSARPKTDGGYTF.

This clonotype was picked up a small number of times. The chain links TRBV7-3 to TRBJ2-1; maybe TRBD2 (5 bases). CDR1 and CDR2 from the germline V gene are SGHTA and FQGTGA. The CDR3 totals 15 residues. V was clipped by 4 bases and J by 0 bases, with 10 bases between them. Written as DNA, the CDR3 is TGTGCCAGCAGCTCAATGGGGAGCTCCTACAATGAGCAGTTCTTC. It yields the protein CASSSMGSSYNEQFF.

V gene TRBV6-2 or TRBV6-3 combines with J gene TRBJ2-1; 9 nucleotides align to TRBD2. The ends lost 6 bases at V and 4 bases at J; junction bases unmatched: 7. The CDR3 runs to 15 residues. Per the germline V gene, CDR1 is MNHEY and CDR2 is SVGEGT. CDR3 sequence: CASRNSGGKYNEQFF. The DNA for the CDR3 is TGTGCCAGCAGAAACAGCGGGGGGAAATACAATGAGCAGTTCTTC.

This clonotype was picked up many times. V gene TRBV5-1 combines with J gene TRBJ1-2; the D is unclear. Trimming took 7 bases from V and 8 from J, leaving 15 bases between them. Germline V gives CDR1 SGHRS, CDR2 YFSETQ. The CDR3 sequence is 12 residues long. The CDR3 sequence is CASGSNGLGYTF. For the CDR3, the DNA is TGCGCCAGCGGATCTAACGGCCTCGGCTACACCTTC.

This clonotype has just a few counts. CDR3 DNA: TGTGCCACCTCTCCGGGACAGGGTAAAGGAAATCAGCCCCAGCATTTT. The encoded protein is CATSPGQGKGNQPQHF. The gene calls are TRBV24-1 and TRBJ1-5, with 9 nucleotides matching TRBD1. J was trimmed by 4 bases and V by 9 bases; bases with no gene match: 12. Germline-derived CDR1 and CDR2 are KGHDR and SFDVKD. This CDR3 has 16 amino acids.